Sequencing of this T cell receptor (beta chain) was carried out in a study of siplizumab effects on memory and regulatory T cells. Study findings and constraints: In unstimulated cells, naive T cells appeared more diverse than memory T cells and seemed major alloresponse contributors. In controls, under 30% of mappable alloreactive CD4+ clones were Treg-derived on average, versus around 71% with siplizumab.

The CDR3 has 13 residues. Germline loops: CDR1 LNHDA, CDR2 SQIVND (reference sequence). V was trimmed by 4 bases and J by 3 bases, leaving 9 bases between them. Profiling relied on immunoSEQ multiplex PCR, and the TCRdb table lists in-frame clones only, not all of them. Here the sample spans about 69,000 clones, around nine tenths being singletons. This clone showed up just once. Its antigen is not identified. The V gene is TRBV19, the J gene TRBJ2-5, with D possibly TRBD2 on 6 matching bases. The sequencing input was Tregs sorted from blood. The TCR sequence derives from a human donor in good health. CDR3 coding DNA: TGTGCCAGTAGTAAAGGAGGGGAAGAGACCCAGTACTTC. Amino acids: CASSKGGEETQYF.